This TCR beta chain stems from a study of T cell repertoires in cytomegalovirus infection. Background on the study: HLA-B-restricted CMV epitopes that are well studied, plus recently identified HLA-C-restricted ones, were used by the study. Shared public TCR beta signatures pointed to both CMV infection and a matching HLA type.

This CDR3 has 16 amino acids. V lost 2 bases and J lost 5, with 17 bases in between. The V gene's germline CDR1 is MNHNY and CDR2 SVGAGI (reference sequence). This clonotype showed up just a few times. What it recognizes is unknown. Whole-study results and caveats: HLA-C-restricted CMV-specific TCR beta clonotypes were dominant in the ex vivo response. Summed frequency of public TCR beta families distinguished CMV carriers with the relevant HLA.

TCRdb called the reads again in MiXCR, with one record for every CDR3 protein. The sample consists of 150,000 or so distinct CDR3 sequences, roughly 22% of them appearing once. The sample here was CD8+ T cells from cultured PBMCs, taken from culture after CMV antigen stimulation. This chain joins TRBV6-6 and TRBJ2-3; D is perhaps TRBD1 (6 bases). This TCR came from a human donor in good health (CMV status not recorded). Some clones in this sample may be carry-over from other donors' samples. The CDR3, as DNA: TGTGCCAGCAGTTACGGTTTGGGGGCTTTTGGAGATACGCAGTATTTT. This encodes CASSYGLGAFGDTQYF.